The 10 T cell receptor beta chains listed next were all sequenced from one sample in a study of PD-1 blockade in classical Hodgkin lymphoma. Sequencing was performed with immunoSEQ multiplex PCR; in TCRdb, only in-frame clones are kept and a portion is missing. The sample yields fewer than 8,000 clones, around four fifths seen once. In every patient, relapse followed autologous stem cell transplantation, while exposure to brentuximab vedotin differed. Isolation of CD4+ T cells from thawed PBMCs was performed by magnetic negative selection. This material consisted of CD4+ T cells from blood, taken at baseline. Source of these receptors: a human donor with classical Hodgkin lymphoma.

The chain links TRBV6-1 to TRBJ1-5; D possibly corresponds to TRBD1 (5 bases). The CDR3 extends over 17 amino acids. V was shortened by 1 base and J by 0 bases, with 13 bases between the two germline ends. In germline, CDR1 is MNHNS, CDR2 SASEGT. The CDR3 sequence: CASSEGGGVYSNQPQHF. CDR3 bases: TGTGCCAGCAGTGAAGGGGGGGGAGTTTATAGCAATCAGCCCCAGCATTTT.

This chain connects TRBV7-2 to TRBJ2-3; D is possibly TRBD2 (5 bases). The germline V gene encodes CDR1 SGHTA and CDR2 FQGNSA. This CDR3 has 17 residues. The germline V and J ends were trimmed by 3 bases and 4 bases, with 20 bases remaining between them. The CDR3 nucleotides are TGTGCCAGCAGCTTTCTTCCGTCCGGAGGCAGGTCAGATACGCAGTATTTT. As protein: CASSFLPSGGRSDTQYF.

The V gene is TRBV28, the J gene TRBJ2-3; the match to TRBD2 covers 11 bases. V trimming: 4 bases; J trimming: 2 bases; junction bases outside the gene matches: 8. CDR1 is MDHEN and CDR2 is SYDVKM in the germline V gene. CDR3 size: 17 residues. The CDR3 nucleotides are TGTGCCAGCAGTTCTTCACTAGCGGGGGCCCTCACAGATACGCAGTATTTT. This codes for CASSSSLAGALTDTQYF.

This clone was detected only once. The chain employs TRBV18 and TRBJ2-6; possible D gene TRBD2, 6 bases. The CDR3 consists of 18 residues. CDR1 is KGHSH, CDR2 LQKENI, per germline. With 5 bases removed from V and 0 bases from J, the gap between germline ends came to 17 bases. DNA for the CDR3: TGTGCCAGCTCAGGGCCCACAAGCGGGCGCTCTGGGGCCAACGTCCTGACTTTC. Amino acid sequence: CASSGPTSGRSGANVLTF.

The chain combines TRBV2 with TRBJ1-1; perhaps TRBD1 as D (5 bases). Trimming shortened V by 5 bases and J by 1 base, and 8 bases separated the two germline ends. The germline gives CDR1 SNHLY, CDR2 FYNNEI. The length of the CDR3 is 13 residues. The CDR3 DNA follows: TGTGCCAGCAGTTTCAGGGAGAACACTGAAGCTTTCTTT. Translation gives CASSFRENTEAFF. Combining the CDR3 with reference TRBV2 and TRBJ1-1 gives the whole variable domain EPEVTQTPSHQVTQMGQEVILRCVPISNHLYFYWYRQILGQKVEFLVSFYNNEISEKSEIFDDQFSVERPDGSNFTLKIRSTKLEDSAMYFCASSFRENTEAFFGQGTRLTVV.

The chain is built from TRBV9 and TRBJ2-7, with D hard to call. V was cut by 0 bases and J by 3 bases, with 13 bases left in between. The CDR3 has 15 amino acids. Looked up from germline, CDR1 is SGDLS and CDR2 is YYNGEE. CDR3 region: CASSVDVGSYYEQYF. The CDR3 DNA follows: TGTGCCAGCAGCGTAGATGTTGGCAGTTACTACGAGCAGTACTTC.

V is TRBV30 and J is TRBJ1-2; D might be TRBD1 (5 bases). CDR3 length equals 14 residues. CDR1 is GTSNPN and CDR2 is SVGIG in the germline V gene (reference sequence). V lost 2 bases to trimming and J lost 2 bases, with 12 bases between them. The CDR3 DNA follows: TGTGCCTGGAGTTGGGGCCCGTCGAACTATGGCTACACCTTC. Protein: CAWSWGPSNYGYTF.

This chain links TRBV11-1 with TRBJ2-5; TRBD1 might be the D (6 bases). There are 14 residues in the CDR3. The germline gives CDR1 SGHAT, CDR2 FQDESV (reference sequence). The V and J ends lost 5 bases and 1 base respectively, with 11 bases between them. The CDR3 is CASSSRGFQETQYF. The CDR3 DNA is TGTGCCAGCAGCAGCAGGGGTTTCCAAGAGACCCAGTACTTC. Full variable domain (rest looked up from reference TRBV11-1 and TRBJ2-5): EAEVAQSPRYKITEKSQAVAFWCDPISGHATLYWYRQILGQGPELLVQFQDESVVDDSQLPKDRFSAERLKGVDSTLKIQPAELGDSAMYLCASSSRGFQETQYFGPGTRLLVL.

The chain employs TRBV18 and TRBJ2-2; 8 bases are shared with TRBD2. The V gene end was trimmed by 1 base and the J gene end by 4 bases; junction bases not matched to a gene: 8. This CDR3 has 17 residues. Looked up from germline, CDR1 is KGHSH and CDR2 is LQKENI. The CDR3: CASSPLGLAGRTGELFF. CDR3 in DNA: TGTGCCAGCTCACCACTTGGGCTAGCGGGTCGCACCGGGGAGCTGTTTTTT. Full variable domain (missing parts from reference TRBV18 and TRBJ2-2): NAGVMQNPRHLVRRRGQEARLRCSPMKGHSHVYWYRQLPEEGLKFMVYLQKENIIDESGMPKERFSAEFPKEGPSILRIQQVVRGDSAAYFCASSPLGLAGRTGELFFGEGSRLTVL.

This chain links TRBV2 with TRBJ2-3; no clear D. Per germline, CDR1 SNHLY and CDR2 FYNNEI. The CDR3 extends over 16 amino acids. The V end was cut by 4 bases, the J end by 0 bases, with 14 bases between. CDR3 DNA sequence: TGTGCCAGCAGTGTTTTAGACTTCTCTAGCACAGATACGCAGTATTTT. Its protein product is CASSVLDFSSTDTQYF.